The 6 T cell receptor beta chains given below trace back to one sample, sequenced in a study of cytomegalovirus exposure and HLA in healthy donors. The PCR had 60 Vbeta and 13 Jbeta primers. TCRdb keeps only in-frame clones here, not all; method: immunoSEQ multiplex PCR. The sample has roughly 170,000 clones; more than 80% are singletons. Input material: PBMCs. The receptors originated from a woman aged 18 to 35 in good health and CMV-seronegative.

The chain joins TRBV4-1 to TRBJ2-2, with TRBD2 identical over 7 bases. Germline-derived CDR1 and CDR2 are MGHRA and YSYEKL. The CDR3 is 15 amino acids. After removal of 1 base from V and 8 bases from J, the junction contained 7 bases not matched to a gene. The CDR3 sequence: CASSQGVQREGELFF. CDR3 DNA sequence: TGCGCCAGCAGCCAAGGGGTGCAGCGGGAAGGGGAGCTGTTTTTT.

About this clone itself: No DNA is shown, since the ends of the CDR3 on it are uncertain; the CDR3 is the one TCRdb lists. The V call is TRBV19, the J call TRBJ2-1; the D call in the table, TRBD2, was not verified against the DNA. The CDR3 contains 15 residues when both ends are counted. Germline-derived CDR1 and CDR2 are LNHDA and SQIVND (reference sequence). The CDR3 is CASTMGLSLDNEQFF.

The chain recombines TRBV9 with TRBJ2-1; weak D call: TRBD2 (5 bases). The germline V gene encodes CDR1 SGDLS and CDR2 YYNGEE. V was cut by 0 bases and J by 5 bases, with 9 bases left in between. The CDR3 covers 14 residues. The CDR3 region is CASSVVSGDNEQFF. Here the CDR3 DNA reads TGTGCCAGCAGCGTAGTGAGCGGAGACAATGAGCAGTTCTTC.

V is TRBV5-1 and J is TRBJ1-5, with D maybe TRBD1 (5 bases). This CDR3 has 15 residues. V lost 6 bases and J lost 0, with 13 bases in between. The germline V gene encodes CDR1 SGHRS and CDR2 YFSETQ. In DNA, the CDR3 is TGCGCCAGCAACCAGGGTAACGATAGCAATCAGCCCCAGCATTTT. Its protein is CASNQGNDSNQPQHF.

This clone has more than one count but fewer than ten. The rearrangement uses TRBV7-9 and TRBJ1-2; D ambiguous. Trimming left V 4 bases short and J 8 bases short, with 5 bases between. The CDR3 runs 10 residues. Per germline, CDR1 SEHNR and CDR2 FQNEAQ (reference sequence). The CDR3 bases are TGTGCCAGCAGCTCCCAGGGCTACACCTTC. Translation gives CASSSQGYTF.

J is TRBJ2-1 and V is TRBV7-8; 11 nucleotides agree with TRBD2. V lost 3 bases to trimming and J lost 1 base; unmatched junction nucleotides: 11. Germline V gives CDR1 SGHVS, CDR2 FQNEAQ. This CDR3 region has 19 residues. CDR3 sequence (DNA): TGTGCCAGCAGCTTGACCCGCTTACTAGCGGGAGTATCCTACAATGAGCAGTTCTTC. This gives the protein CASSLTRLLAGVSYNEQFF.